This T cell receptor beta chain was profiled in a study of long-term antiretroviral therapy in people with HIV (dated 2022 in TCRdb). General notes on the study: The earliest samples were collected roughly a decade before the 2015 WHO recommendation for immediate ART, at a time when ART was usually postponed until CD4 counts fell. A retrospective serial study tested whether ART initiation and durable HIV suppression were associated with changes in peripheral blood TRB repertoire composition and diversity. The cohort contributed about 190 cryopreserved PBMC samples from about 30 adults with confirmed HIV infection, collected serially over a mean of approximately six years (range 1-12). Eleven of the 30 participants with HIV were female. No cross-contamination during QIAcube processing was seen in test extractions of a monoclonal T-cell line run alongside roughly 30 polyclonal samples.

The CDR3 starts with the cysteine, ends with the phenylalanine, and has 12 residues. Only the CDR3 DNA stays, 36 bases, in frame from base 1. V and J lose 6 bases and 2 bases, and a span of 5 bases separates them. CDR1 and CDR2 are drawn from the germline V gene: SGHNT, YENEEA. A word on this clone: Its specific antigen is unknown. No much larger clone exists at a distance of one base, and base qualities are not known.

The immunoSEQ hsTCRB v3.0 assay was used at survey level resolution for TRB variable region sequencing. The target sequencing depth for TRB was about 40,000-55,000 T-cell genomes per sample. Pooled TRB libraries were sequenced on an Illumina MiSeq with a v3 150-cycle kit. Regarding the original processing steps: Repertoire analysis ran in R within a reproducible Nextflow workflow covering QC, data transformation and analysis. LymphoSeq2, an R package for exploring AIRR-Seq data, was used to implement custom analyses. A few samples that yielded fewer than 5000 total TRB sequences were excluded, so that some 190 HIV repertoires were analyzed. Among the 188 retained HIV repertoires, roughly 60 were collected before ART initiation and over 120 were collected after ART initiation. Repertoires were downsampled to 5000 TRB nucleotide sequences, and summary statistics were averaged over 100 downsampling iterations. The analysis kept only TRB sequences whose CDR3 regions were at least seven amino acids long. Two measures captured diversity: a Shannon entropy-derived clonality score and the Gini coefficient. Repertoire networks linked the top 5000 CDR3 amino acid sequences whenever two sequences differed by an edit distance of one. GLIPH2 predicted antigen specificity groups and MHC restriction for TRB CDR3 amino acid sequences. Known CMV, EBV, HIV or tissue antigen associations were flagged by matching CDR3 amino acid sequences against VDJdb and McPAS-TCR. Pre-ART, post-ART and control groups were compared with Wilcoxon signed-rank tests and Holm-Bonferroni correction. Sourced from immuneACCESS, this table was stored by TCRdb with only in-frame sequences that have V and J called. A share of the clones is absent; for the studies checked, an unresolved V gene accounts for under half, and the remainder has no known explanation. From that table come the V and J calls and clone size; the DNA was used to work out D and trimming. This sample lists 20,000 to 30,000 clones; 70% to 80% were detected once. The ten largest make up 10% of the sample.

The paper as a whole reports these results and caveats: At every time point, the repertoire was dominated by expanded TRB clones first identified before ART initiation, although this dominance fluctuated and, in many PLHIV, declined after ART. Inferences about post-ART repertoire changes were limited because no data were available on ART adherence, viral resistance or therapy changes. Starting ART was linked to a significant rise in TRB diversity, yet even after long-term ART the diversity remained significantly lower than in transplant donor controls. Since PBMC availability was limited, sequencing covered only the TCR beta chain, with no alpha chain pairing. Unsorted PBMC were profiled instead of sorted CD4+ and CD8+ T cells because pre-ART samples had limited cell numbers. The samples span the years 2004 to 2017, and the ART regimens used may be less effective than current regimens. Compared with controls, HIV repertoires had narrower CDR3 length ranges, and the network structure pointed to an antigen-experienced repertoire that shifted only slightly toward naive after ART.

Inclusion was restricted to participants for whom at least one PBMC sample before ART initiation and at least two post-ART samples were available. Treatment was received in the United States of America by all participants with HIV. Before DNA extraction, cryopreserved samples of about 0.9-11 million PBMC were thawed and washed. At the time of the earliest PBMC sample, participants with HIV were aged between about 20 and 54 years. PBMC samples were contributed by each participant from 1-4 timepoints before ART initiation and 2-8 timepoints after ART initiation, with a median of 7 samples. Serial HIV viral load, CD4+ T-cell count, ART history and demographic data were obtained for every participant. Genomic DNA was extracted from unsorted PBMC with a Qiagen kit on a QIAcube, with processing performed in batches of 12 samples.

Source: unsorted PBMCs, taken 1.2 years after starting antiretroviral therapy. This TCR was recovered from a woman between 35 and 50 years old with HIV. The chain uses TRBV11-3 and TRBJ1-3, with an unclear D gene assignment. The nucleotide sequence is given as TGTGCCAGCAGGGAGACTGGAAACACCATATATTTT. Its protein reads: CASRETGNTIYF.